These 8 T cell receptor beta chains came from one sample sequenced in a study of OX40 agonist ivuxolimab in advanced cancers. Sequencing was performed with immunoSEQ multiplex PCR; in TCRdb, only in-frame clones are kept and a portion is missing. The table records more than 75,000 clones, roughly 80% of them present only once. Specimen: CD4+ or CD8+ T cells sorted from blood, collected in a trial of the OX40 agonist ivuxolimab. The source of these receptors is an adult with an advanced solid tumor such as melanoma, head and neck, liver or kidney cancer.

CDR3 loop: CASSAQGTDTQYF. The CDR3 DNA reads as TGTGCCAGCAGCGCACAGGGGACAGATACGCAGTATTTT. J is TRBJ2-3 and V is TRBV7-2; the match to TRBD1 covers 7 bases. Germline V gives CDR1 SGHTA, CDR2 FQGNSA. V dropped 5 bases and J dropped 3; count of bases not matched to a gene: 2. The CDR3 loop spans 13 amino acids.

The rearrangement joins TRBV19 to TRBJ2-2, with 8 nucleotides matching TRBD2. Germline loops: CDR1 LNHDA, CDR2 SQIVND (reference sequence). The CDR3 covers 16 residues. V gave up 7 bases and J gave up 6 bases; unmatched junction bases: 13. DNA of the CDR3: TGTGCCAGTACCCTTGGGGCGGGAGGACCCCCCGGGGAGCTGTTTTTT. Translation gives CASTLGAGGPPGELFF.

The rearrangement links TRBV6-5 to TRBJ2-7; tentatively, D is TRBD1 (5 bases). The CDR3 sequence is 13 residues long. The germline V and J ends were trimmed by 4 bases and 7 bases, with 14 bases remaining between them. Germline CDR1 reads MNHEY; CDR2 reads SVGAGI. CDR3 in amino acids: CASSFRDGREQYF. CDR3 sequence (DNA): TGTGCCAGCAGTTTCAGGGATGGAAGAGAGCAGTACTTC.

This clone was detected only a few times. The rearrangement links TRBV2 to TRBJ2-4, with 14 bases fitting TRBD2. The CDR3 sequence is 16 residues long. Germline assignment: CDR1 SNHLY and CDR2 FYNNEI. The V gene end was trimmed by 4 bases and the J gene end by 3 bases; junction bases not matched to a gene: 2. The CDR3 spells CASSGGLAGGKNIQYF. In DNA, the CDR3 is TGTGCCAGCAGTGGTGGACTAGCGGGAGGCAAAAACATTCAGTACTTC.

The V gene is TRBV4-3, the J gene TRBJ1-1; 7 bases map to TRBD1. Per the germline V gene, CDR1 is LGHNA and CDR2 is YSLEER. J was trimmed by 2 bases and V by 3 bases; bases with no gene match: 12. This CDR3 is 17 amino acids long. The chain's CDR3 is CASSQSAGQNLNTEAFF. The CDR3 nucleotides read TGCGCCAGCAGCCAGTCGGCGGGACAGAACCTCAACACTGAAGCTTTCTTT.

V usage is TRBV19 and J usage is TRBJ2-7, with 9 bases aligning to TRBD1. Germline CDR1 reads LNHDA; CDR2 reads SQIVND (reference sequence). V was clipped by 5 bases and J by 6 bases; unmatched bases: 5. This CDR3 is built from 13 residues. The CDR3 nucleotides read TGTGCCAGTAGTTTAGGACAGGGGATCGAGCAGTACTTC. Protein product: CASSLGQGIEQYF.

The CDR3 coding sequence is TGTGCCACCAGCAGGGAAAGAGGGGCGGGGAACACAGATACGCAGTATTTT. Translated, it gives CATSRERGAGNTDTQYF. This chain links TRBV15 with TRBJ2-3, with D tentatively TRBD2 (6 bases). Germline CDR1 LNHNV, CDR2 YYDKDF (reference sequence). The CDR3 sequence is 17 residues long. The V end lost 3 bases, the J end lost 2 bases, and 18 bases lay between the germline ends.

The chain carries TRBV27 and TRBJ2-5; 7 nucleotides agree with TRBD2. The CDR3 has 15 residues. The V and J ends lost 4 bases and 5 bases, in that order; junction bases with no gene match: 10. Looked up from germline, CDR1 is MNHEY and CDR2 is SMNVEV (reference sequence). This CDR3 is CASSSLGREWETQYF. The CDR3 region has the DNA TGTGCCAGCAGTTCGCTAGGGAGGGAATGGGAGACCCAGTACTTC.